This passage covers 8 T cell receptor beta chains from one sample sequenced in a study of shared clonotypes between healthy human individuals. Some clones are missing from TCRdb's copy, which holds only in-frame ones; the method was immunoSEQ multiplex PCR. The sample contains about 2.2 million clones, 90% to 95% of which appear only once. CD45RO-negative, CCR7-selected cells formed the naive CD8 fraction, which excluded terminally differentiated effector memory CD45RA+ cells. Sequencing was performed on naive CD8+ T cells from PBMCs. The receptors derive from a man between 18 and 35 years old in good health. Some clones in this sample may be carry-over from other donors' samples.

This clone was seen only a few times. The CDR3 loop reads CASSIAGEGINEKLFF. The CDR3 DNA sequence: TGTGCCAGTAGTATAGCTGGTGAGGGAATCAATGAAAAACTGTTTTTT. V is TRBV19 and J is TRBJ1-4, with D hard to call. The V end was cut by 1 base, the J end by 5 bases, with 14 bases between. The CDR3 covers 16 residues. CDR1 is LNHDA and CDR2 is SQIVND in the germline V gene (reference sequence).

The gene calls are TRBV4-1 and TRBJ2-7; D is uncertain. CDR1 is MGHRA, CDR2 YSYEKL, per germline. V lost 1 base and J lost 7, with 5 bases in between. CDR3 length: 11 residues. CDR3 sequence: CASSQGWEQYF. CDR3 nucleotides: TGCGCCAGCAGCCAAGGGTGGGAGCAGTACTTC.

CDR3 nucleotides: TGTGCCAGCAGCGTAGGACTAGGCCGAGGAGCCACAGATACGCAGTATTTT. Translating gives CASSVGLGRGATDTQYF. This chain uses TRBV9 with TRBJ2-3; D may be TRBD2 (6 bases). Trimming removed 0 bases from V and 2 bases from J, with 16 bases in between. Germline CDR1 is SGDLS and CDR2 is YYNGEE. The CDR3 runs 17 residues.

V usage is TRBV7-9 and J usage is TRBJ2-5; D gene uncertain. CDR1 SEHNR and CDR2 FQNEAQ come from the germline V gene (reference sequence). V dropped 4 bases and J dropped 1 base, with 13 bases sitting between them. The CDR3 contains 15 residues. The CDR3 spells CASSSLGRLQETQYF. DNA for the CDR3: TGTGCCAGCAGCTCCCTAGGACGGCTCCAAGAGACCCAGTACTTC.

The chain recombines TRBV7-9 with TRBJ2-7, with 7 bases identical to TRBD2. V gave up 1 base and J gave up 3 bases; unmatched junction bases: 9. CDR1 and CDR2 (germline): SEHNR, FQNEAQ (reference sequence). This CDR3 has 16 residues. The CDR3 DNA is TGTGCCAGCAGCTTAGGAGAGACTAGCCGGAGCTACGAGCAGTACTTC. It specifies CASSLGETSRSYEQYF.

V usage is TRBV7-9 and J usage is TRBJ2-2, with D perhaps being TRBD1 or TRBD2 (5 bases each). V was shortened by 1 base and J by 4 bases, with 10 bases between the two germline ends. This CDR3 is 15 amino acids long. Germline-derived CDR1 and CDR2 are SEHNR and FQNEAQ (reference sequence). The CDR3 loop reads CASSLVGAVTGELFF. The CDR3 region has the DNA TGTGCCAGCAGCTTAGTCGGGGCCGTCACCGGGGAGCTGTTTTTT.

As for this clone: At the DNA level, this CDR3 is encoded by other sequences in the same sample as well. The J gene is TRBJ1-1, the V gene TRBV19; a possible D gene is TRBD1 (5 bases). V lost 5 bases, J lost 0 bases, and 10 bases lay in between. The CDR3 is 14 amino acids. Germline loops: CDR1 LNHDA, CDR2 SQIVND (reference sequence). CDR3 nucleotides: TGTGCCAGTAGTCGAGGGGTAATGAACACTGAAGCTTTCTTT. Protein sequence: CASSRGVMNTEAFF.

The chain joins TRBV5-4 to TRBJ2-1; possible D gene TRBD2, 6 bases. The CDR3 totals 17 residues. CDR1 is SGHNT, CDR2 YYREEE, per germline (reference sequence). V dropped 0 bases and J dropped 2 bases, with 15 bases sitting between them. The CDR3 DNA reads as TGTGCCAGCAGCTTGGCCCTCCTAGCGCCGGCCTACAATGAGCAGTTCTTC. It is translated as CASSLALLAPAYNEQFF.